A selection of T cell receptor beta chains follows, all from one sample in a study of Tregs in tolerant kidney transplant recipients. Here immunoSEQ multiplex PCR was the method, and the copy in TCRdb shows in-frame clones only, minus some. The sample gives about 110,000 clones, 90% of which show up once; under 0.35% is in the top ten. The specimen comprised CD4+ T cells from blood, sampled before the transplant. The receptors were sampled from a human donor who received a combined kidney and bone marrow transplant. Both conserved end residues are part of each CDR3. A D gene is named only where the DNA matches it firmly.

TRBJ2-7 | TRBV5-1 | TRBD1 | CASSLGDRGYEQYF
TRBJ1-1 | TRBV5-1 | - | CASSRLTEEAFF
TRBJ1-2 | TRBV19 | - | CASSWSRNYGYTF
TRBJ2-3 | TRBV19 | TRBD1 | CASTGRTGKERPSTDTQYF
TRBJ2-2 | TRBV6-1 | TRBD1 | CASSARTGSTGELFF
TRBJ1-5 | TRBV10-3 | TRBD1 | CAISSQGGGNQPQHF
TRBJ2-7 | TRBV5-1 | - | CASSLGRGSYEQYF
TRBJ2-7 | TRBV5-4 | TRBD1 | CASSLESTGGGYEQYF
TRBJ2-1 | TRBV14 | - | CASSQEQSSYNEQFF
TRBJ2-5 | TRBV6-5 | TRBD1 | CASSRRGRETQYF
TRBJ2-7 | TRBV7-2 | - | CASSLDSLEQYF
TRBJ2-7 | TRBV5-1 | TRBD1 | CASSPGWDRGLREQYF
TRBJ2-7 | TRBV7-2 | - | CASSLAPAGGWEQYF
TRBJ2-7 | TRBV5-4 | TRBD1 | CASSSPGQPYEQYF